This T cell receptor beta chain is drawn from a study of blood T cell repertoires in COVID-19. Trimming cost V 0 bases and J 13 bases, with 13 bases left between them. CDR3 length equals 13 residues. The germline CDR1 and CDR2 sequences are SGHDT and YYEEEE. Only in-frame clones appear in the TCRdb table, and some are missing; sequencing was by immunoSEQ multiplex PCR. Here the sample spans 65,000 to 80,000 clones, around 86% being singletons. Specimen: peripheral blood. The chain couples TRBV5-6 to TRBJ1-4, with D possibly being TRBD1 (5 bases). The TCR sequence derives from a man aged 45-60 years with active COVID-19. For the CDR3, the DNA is TGTGCCAGCAGCTTGGTGGCAGGGAGGTTACTGTTTTTT. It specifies CASSLVAGRLLFF.